These 18 T cell receptor beta chains were sequenced from one sample in a study of vaccination and CD4 T cells after COVID-19. Stated treatment: roughly 10-day PBMC culture with coronavirus spike peptide pools or control peptides (ViraFEST assay). The antigens these receptors bind are not known. The Oncomine TCR Beta short-read assay was applied to DNA of cultured CD4+ T cells. TCRdb re-derived calls from the PCR reads in MiXCR, one entry per CDR3 protein. The top ten hold roughly 17% of the sample, which has fewer than 15,000 distinct CDR3 sequences, around a third seen once. The sample consisted of cultured CD4+ T cells from blood. These receptors all stem from a human donor with COVID-19.

CDR3 sequence reads: CASSQGLAGGPETQYF. The CDR3 DNA is TGTGCCAGCAGCCAGGGACTAGCGGGGGGGCCGGAGACCCAGTACTTC. This chain connects TRBV5-4 to TRBJ2-5; TRBD2 matches 16 bases. The CDR3 contains 16 residues. Germline V gene lookup returns CDR1 SGHNT and CDR2 YYREEE (reference sequence). Trimming at V came to 4 bases and at J to 5 bases, leaving 5 bases not matched to a gene. The full variable domain, with the rest looked up from reference TRBV5-4 and TRBJ2-5, is ETGVTQSPTHLIKTRGQQVTLRCSSQSGHNTVSWYQQALGQGPQFIFQYYREEENGRGNFPPRFSGLQFPNYSSELNVNALELDDSALYLCASSQGLAGGPETQYFGPGTRLLVL.

The sample holds a few counts of this clonotype. The chain joins TRBV7-9 to TRBJ1-3, with D unclear. Per germline, CDR1 SEHNR and CDR2 FQNEAQ (reference sequence). This CDR3 region has 16 residues. The ends were cut back, 5 bases at V and 2 bases at J, with 16 bases in the middle. This chain's CDR3 is CASSPSGPATGNTIYF. The CDR3 bases are TGTGCCAGCAGCCCCTCGGGTCCGGCAACTGGAAACACCATATATTTT.

The chain carries TRBV20-1 and TRBJ2-5, with 7 bases fitting TRBD1. In germline, CDR1 is DFQATT, CDR2 SNEGSKA (reference sequence). V lost 3 bases, J lost 4 bases, and 8 bases stayed unmatched. The length of the CDR3 is 14 residues. The CDR3 DNA is TGCAGTGCTAGTCGACAGGGAGTACCAGAGACCCAGTACTTC. Translated, it gives CSASRQGVPETQYF.

This chain links TRBV6-1 with TRBJ2-7; 7 bases line up with TRBD1. V gave up 6 bases and J gave up 3 bases; unmatched junction bases: 8. CDR3 size: 14 residues. From germline, CDR1 is MNHNS and CDR2 SASEGT. Written as DNA, the CDR3 is TGTGCCAGCAGGTTGGGACAGACTATCTACGAGCAGTACTTC. It translates to CASRLGQTIYEQYF.

J is TRBJ2-7 and V is TRBV6-1; D is perhaps TRBD2 (6 bases). Deletions cut 6 bases from V and 0 bases from J, with 12 bases between. From germline, CDR1 is MNHNS and CDR2 SASEGT. There are 14 residues in the CDR3. The CDR3 spells CASSLGLVSYEQYF. CDR3 nucleotides: TGTGCCAGCAGCTTGGGACTTGTCTCCTACGAGCAGTACTTC.

The CDR3 DNA is TGTGCCAGCGCAATAGCAGGGGGCAATCAGCCCCAGCATTTT. Amino acids: CASAIAGGNQPQHF. This rearrangement joins TRBV28 to TRBJ1-5; maybe TRBD1 (6 bases). V was trimmed by 8 bases and J by 2 bases, leaving 13 bases between them. Germline CDR1 reads MDHEN; CDR2 reads SYDVKM. The CDR3 runs to 14 residues.

The table lists this clonotype with a few counts. The gene calls are TRBV7-6 and TRBJ2-3; D assignment may be TRBD1 or TRBD2 (5 bases each). CDR3 length: 15 amino acids. V was shortened by 5 bases and J by 0 bases, with 12 bases between the two germline ends. Germline values: CDR1 SGHVS, CDR2 FNYEAQ. The CDR3 loop reads CASSLLGASTDTQYF. The CDR3 DNA sequence: TGTGCCAGCAGCCTACTAGGGGCTAGCACAGATACGCAGTATTTT. The variable domain in full, with the rest retrieved from reference TRBV7-6 and TRBJ2-3, is GAGVSQSPRYKVTKRGQDVALRCDPISGHVSLYWYRQALGQGPEFLTYFNYEAQQDKSGLPNDRFSAERPEGSISTLTIQRTEQRDSAMYRCASSLLGASTDTQYFGPGTRLTVL.

This clonotype was counted only a few times. The genes are TRBV6-2 or TRBV6-3 and TRBJ2-7; D possibly uses TRBD1 or TRBD2 (5 bases each). This CDR3 region has 13 residues. V dropped 6 bases and J dropped 4 bases, with 13 bases sitting between them. The germline V gene encodes CDR1 MNHEY and CDR2 SVGEGT. In DNA, the CDR3 is TGTGCCAGCAGACTGACGGGGCCGTACGAGCAGTACTTC. It is translated as CASRLTGPYEQYF.

The chain carries TRBV5-1 and TRBJ2-3, with 11 positions matching TRBD2. Germline V gene sequence: CDR1 SGHRS, CDR2 YFSETQ. The CDR3 covers 15 residues. The V and J ends lost 0 bases and 7 bases, in that order; junction bases with no gene match: 4. This chain's CDR3 is CASSLGSGGAYTQYF. Written as DNA, the CDR3 is TGCGCCAGCAGCTTGGGTAGCGGGGGGGCGTATACGCAGTATTTT.

The chain links TRBV9 to TRBJ1-1, with 7 bases aligning to TRBD1. The CDR3 covers 15 residues. The trim removed 3 bases at V and 0 bases at J, leaving 5 bases unmatched. CDR1 SGDLS and CDR2 YYNGEE come from the germline V gene. CDR3 residues: CASSAQGQMNTEAFF. As DNA, the CDR3 is TGTGCCAGCAGCGCTCAGGGACAGATGAACACTGAAGCTTTCTTT.

This clonotype is a singleton in its sample. The chain joins TRBV7-9 to TRBJ2-1; D might be TRBD2 (5 bases). The CDR3 has 14 residues. Germline values: CDR1 SEHNR, CDR2 FQNEAQ (reference sequence). Trimming pared 5 bases from V and 4 bases from J, leaving 12 bases between. CDR3 loop: CASSARPGYNEQFF. The CDR3 DNA reads as TGTGCCAGCAGCGCCCGCCCGGGGTACAATGAGCAGTTCTTC.

The chain has TRBV18 and TRBJ2-7; D gene unclear. V lost 2 bases and J 0 bases, leaving 17 bases between the germline ends. This CDR3 comprises 17 residues. Germline assignment: CDR1 KGHSH and CDR2 LQKENI. The CDR3: CASSPGLRTLLSYEQYF. As DNA, the CDR3 is TGTGCCAGCTCACCAGGGCTTAGAACCCTCCTCTCCTACGAGCAGTACTTC.

The rearrangement joins TRBV7-3 to TRBJ1-1, with D unclear. Per the germline V gene, CDR1 is SGHTA and CDR2 is FQGTGA. The V and J ends lost 5 bases and 0 bases respectively, with 13 bases between them. The CDR3 sequence is 15 residues long. DNA for the CDR3: TGTGCCAGCAGCAGAAACAGTTTAATGAACACTGAAGCTTTCTTT. Translating gives CASSRNSLMNTEAFF.

The chain uses TRBV7-6 and TRBJ2-7; 11 bases align to TRBD1. The CDR3 loop spans 20 amino acids. The V gene's germline CDR1 is SGHVS and CDR2 FNYEAQ. Germline trimming cut 1 base from V and 7 bases from J; bases unmatched to any gene: 21. The CDR3 loop reads CASSLVVGGQGALRTGEQYF. Written as DNA, the CDR3 is TGTGCCAGCAGCTTAGTCGTGGGCGGACAGGGGGCGCTAAGGACGGGGGAGCAGTACTTC.

This chain uses TRBV6-2 or TRBV6-3 with TRBJ1-1, with D possibly TRBD1 on 6 matching bases. The CDR3 spans 17 residues. CDR1 and CDR2 (germline): MNHEY, SVGEGT. V was clipped by 1 base and J by 2 bases, with 17 bases between them. The CDR3 here is CASSYYALGGGNTEAFF. The CDR3 region has the DNA TGTGCCAGCAGTTACTACGCGTTGGGGGGGGGCAACACTGAAGCTTTCTTT.

J is TRBJ2-7 and V is TRBV7-8; D is perhaps TRBD2 (5 bases). Trimming stripped 4 bases from V and 1 base from J, with 20 bases between. The CDR3 has 17 amino acids. Germline CDR1 is SGHVS and CDR2 is FQNEAQ. This CDR3 reads CASSSPEFLATSYEQYF. CDR3 sequence (DNA): TGTGCCAGCAGCTCCCCCGAATTCCTAGCCACTTCCTACGAGCAGTACTTC.

This clonotype was observed a handful of times. V gene TRBV6-5 combines with J gene TRBJ1-2; D gene unclear. V was cut by 0 bases and J by 5 bases, with 7 bases left in between. Germline loops: CDR1 MNHEY, CDR2 SVGAGI. The CDR3 runs 13 residues. The DNA for the CDR3 is TGTGCCAGCAGTTACTCCGGAGAATATGGCTACACCTTC. This gives the protein CASSYSGEYGYTF.

This clonotype was seen a handful of times. The chain is built from TRBV20-1 and TRBJ1-5; D gene unclear. Germline V gives CDR1 DFQATT, CDR2 SNEGSKA (reference sequence). The CDR3 extends over 16 amino acids. Between the trimmed V and J ends, which lost 0 bases and 0 bases, there was a span of 12 bases. CDR3 residues: CSARDTQSPSNQPQHF. For the CDR3, the DNA is TGCAGTGCTAGAGATACCCAGTCCCCTAGCAATCAGCCCCAGCATTTT.